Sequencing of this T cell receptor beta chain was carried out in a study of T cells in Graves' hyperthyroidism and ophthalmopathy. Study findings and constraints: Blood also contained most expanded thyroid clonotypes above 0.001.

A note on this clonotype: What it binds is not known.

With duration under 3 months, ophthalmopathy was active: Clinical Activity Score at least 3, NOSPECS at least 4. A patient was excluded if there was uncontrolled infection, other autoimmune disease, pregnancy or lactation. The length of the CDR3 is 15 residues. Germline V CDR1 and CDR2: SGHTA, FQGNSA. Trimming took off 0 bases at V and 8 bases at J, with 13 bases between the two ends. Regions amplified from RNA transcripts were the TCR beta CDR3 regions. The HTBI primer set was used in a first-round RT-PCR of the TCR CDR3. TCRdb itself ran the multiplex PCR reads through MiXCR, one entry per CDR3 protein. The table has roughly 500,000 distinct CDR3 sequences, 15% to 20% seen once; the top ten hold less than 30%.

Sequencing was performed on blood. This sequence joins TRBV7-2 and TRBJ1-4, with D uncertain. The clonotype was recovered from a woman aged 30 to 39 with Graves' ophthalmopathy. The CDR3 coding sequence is TGTGCCAGCAGCTTAGCGCCGGCAAGGAACGAAAAACTGTTTTTT. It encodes CASSLAPARNEKLFF.